This is a list of T cell receptor beta chains from one sample in a study of shared clonotypes between healthy human individuals. TCRdb keeps only in-frame clones here, not all; method: immunoSEQ multiplex PCR. The table includes around 1.4 million clones, approximately 98.5% detected once. Sequencing was carried out using naive CD4+ T cells sorted from blood. Source of these receptors: a man in his thirties or forties in good health. CDR3s include the opening cysteine and the closing phenylalanine or tryptophan. The D gene is left open where the match is weak. For some rows the clone size is stated as once, few or many, or as a class when expanded; others skip it.

J gene | D gene | clone size | V gene | CDR3 protein | CDR3 DNA
TRBJ2-3 | TRBD2 | . | TRBV9 | CASSGKVGRVGDTQYF | TGTGCCAGCAGCGGGAAGGTCGGGAGGGTTGGAGATACGCAGTATTTT
TRBJ2-7 | . | . | TRBV11-2 | CASSRNQRSSIIPYEQYF | TGTGCCAGCAGCCGAAATCAAAGATCAAGTATAATACCCTACGAGCAGTACTTC
TRBJ1-4 | . | . | TRBV5-4 | CASSHPGEGHEKLFF | TGTGCCAGCAGCCACCCTGGCGAGGGCCATGAAAAACTGTTTTTT
TRBJ1-2 | TRBD1 | . | TRBV10-3 | CAISGIRTGDGYGYTF | TGTGCCATCAGTGGGATTCGAACAGGGGACGGCTATGGCTACACCTTC
TRBJ2-5 | TRBD2 | . | TRBV5-1 | CASSSGTSAYQETQYF | TGCGCCAGCAGCTCCGGGACTAGCGCATACCAAGAGACCCAGTACTTC
TRBJ2-3 | . | . | TRBV7-6 | CASSLVIRQVGLTDTQYF | TGTGCCAGCAGCTTAGTGATACGGCAGGTTGGCCTCACAGATACGCAGTATTTT
TRBJ2-1 | . | . | TRBV5-5 | CASSLALRGNNEQFF | TGTGCCAGCAGCTTGGCCCTCAGGGGAAACAATGAGCAGTTCTTC
TRBJ1-4 | . | . | TRBV11-2 | CASSLAVGGEKLFF | TGTGCCAGCAGCTTAGCCGTAGGAGGGGAAAAACTGTTTTTT
TRBJ2-7 | . | . | TRBV27 | CASSRGTNYEQYF | TGTGCCAGCAGTCGAGGGACCAACTACGAGCAGTACTTC
TRBJ2-7 | TRBD2 | . | TRBV5-4 | CASTHSGKGYEQYF | TGTGCCAGCACCCATAGCGGGAAGGGGTACGAGCAGTACTTC
TRBJ2-5 | . | . | TRBV11-2 | CASSLWGEETQYF | TGTGCCAGCAGCTTATGGGGAGAAGAGACCCAGTACTTC
TRBJ2-3 | . | . | TRBV18 | CASSWTRDAPKELTDTQYF | TGTGCCAGCTCCTGGACCCGGGACGCTCCGAAGGAGCTCACAGATACGCAGTATTTT
TRBJ2-1 | TRBD2 | . | TRBV28 | CASQPSGTISPNEQFF | TGTGCCAGCCAGCCTTCCGGGACTATTAGTCCGAATGAGCAGTTCTTC
TRBJ1-3 | . | once | TRBV19 | CASSTGRSSGNTIYF | TGTGCCAGTAGTACGGGACGGAGCTCTGGAAACACCATATATTTT
TRBJ2-7 | TRBD2 | . | TRBV5-1 | CASNQGGLARFYEQYF | TGCGCCAGTAATCAAGGGGGACTAGCCCGGTTCTACGAGCAGTACTTC